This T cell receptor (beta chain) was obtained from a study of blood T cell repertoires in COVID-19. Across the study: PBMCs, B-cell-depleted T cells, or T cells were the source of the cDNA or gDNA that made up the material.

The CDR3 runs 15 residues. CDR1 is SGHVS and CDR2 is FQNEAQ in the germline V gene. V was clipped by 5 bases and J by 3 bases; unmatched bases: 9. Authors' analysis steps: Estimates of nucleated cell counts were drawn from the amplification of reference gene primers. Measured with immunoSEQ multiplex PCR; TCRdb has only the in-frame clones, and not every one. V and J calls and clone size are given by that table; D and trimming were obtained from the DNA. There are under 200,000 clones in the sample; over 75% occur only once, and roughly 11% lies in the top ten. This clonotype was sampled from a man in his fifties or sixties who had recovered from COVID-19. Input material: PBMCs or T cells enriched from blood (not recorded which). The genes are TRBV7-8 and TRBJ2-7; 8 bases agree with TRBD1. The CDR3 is CASSRNDRGHYEQYF. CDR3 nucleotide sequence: TGTGCCAGCAGCCGCAATGACAGGGGTCACTACGAGCAGTACTTC.